This T cell receptor (beta chain) was recovered during a study of PD-L1 blockade in urothelial cancer. Stated time point: pretreatment peripheral blood. Profiled with immunoSEQ multiplex PCR; TCRdb holds only in-frame clones, not every one. The table lists nearly 35,000 clones, approximately 84% of them singletons. Between the trimmed V and J ends, which lost 0 bases and 3 bases, there was a span of 10 bases. Germline V gives CDR1 SGDLS, CDR2 YYNGEE. This CDR3 spans 14 amino acids. The chain is built from TRBV9 and TRBJ2-7; D gene uncertain. Sequencing was performed on PBMCs, taken around atezolizumab (anti-PD-L1) treatment. This TCR was sampled from a man in his 60s with urothelial cancer. CDR3 bases: TGTGCCAGCAGCGTAGAGGTAGCCAGCTACGAGCAGTACTTC. This translates into CASSVEVASYEQYF. The variable domain in full, with the rest retrieved from reference TRBV9 and TRBJ2-7, is DSGVTQTPKHLITATGQRVTLRCSPRSGDLSVYWYQQSLDQGLQFLIQYYNGEERAKGNILERFSAQQFPDLHSELNLSSLELGDSALYFCASSVEVASYEQYFGPGTRLTVT.